This section outlines one T cell receptor beta chain sequence together with its context. Its target is unknown. The genes and germline here are from mouse. The sequence runs out 4 residues before the end of the CDR3; the remainder is reconstructed from the germline J gene. Sorting of pooled cutaneous lymph node cells was based on CD4, CD8alpha, NKG2D, NKG2ACE and other markers. CDR3 length equals 15 residues. Germline CDR1 and CDR2: NNHNN and SYGAGS (reference sequence). The V and J ends lost 0 bases and 4 bases, in that order; junction bases with no gene match: 4. TCR sequencing used cDNA made by reverse transcription of extracted RNA. Produced via immunoSEQ multiplex PCR; TCRdb's table is partial and in-frame only. The counts give under 350,000 clones, none of them seen only once; roughly 1.2% is held by the top ten. This entry is derived from a study of CD8+ T cells in alopecia areata. Study as a whole: Skin was taken from roughly 6-13-month-old C3H/HeJ graft donors that had spontaneous alopecia and grafted onto roughly 6-11-week-old female C3H/HeJ mice.

Regarding the study as a whole: Sequences from scalp samples also cover resident alphabeta T cells of normal skin. Higher clonality and more expanded CD8+ clones appeared in lesional than normal scalp. It was less clear whether patients shared TCRs than it was in mice, possibly because of HLA.

The V and J genes are TRBV13-2 and TRBJ2-1; 7 nucleotides match TRBD2. This receptor was identified in a C3H/HeJ mouse with alopecia areata. The strain bears MHC haplotype H2-k. Sample: CD4+ T cells sorted from a lymph node. CDR3 sequence reads: CASGDVAGGYAEQFF. Incomplete CDR3 DNA: TGTGCCAGCGGTGATGTGGCTGGGGGTTATGCT.